The T cell receptor (beta chain) under discussion was sequenced for a study of PD-1 blockade in mismatch repair-deficient tumors. Overall study: Patients had approximately 12 mismatch repair-deficient cancer types, all previously treated and progressing.

Clones were read by immunoSEQ multiplex PCR, and TCRdb kept only the in-frame ones, dropping some. The sample lists some 85,000 clones, 80% to 90% occurring once. TCR sequencing covered three patients who responded to pembrolizumab. With respect to this clone: Its antigen is undetermined.

This CDR3 has 14 residues. Germline V CDR1 and CDR2: SGHTA, FQGNSA. The V end lost 5 bases, the J end lost 3 bases, and 10 bases lay between the germline ends. Whole-study results and caveats: Tumor-resident clones, often undetectable pretreatment in blood, expanded then contracted after pembrolizumab.

The chain is built from TRBV7-2 and TRBJ1-4; TRBD1 is a possible D gene (5 bases). Source: peripheral blood, taken 44 weeks after starting pembrolizumab. This TCR was recovered from an adult with mismatch repair-deficient cancer. The DNA of the CDR3 is TGTGCCAGCAGCCCAGGGCTGGCTAATGAAAAACTGTTTTTT. Protein: CASSPGLANEKLFF.